The TCR beta chain described here comes from a study of blood T cell repertoires in COVID-19. The overall study: The United States, Italy and Spain were the sources of the acute and convalescent COVID-19 samples. T cells, B-cell-depleted T cells, or PBMCs supplied cDNA or gDNA.

V lost 0 bases and J 4 bases, leaving 10 bases between the germline ends. CDR3 length: 14 amino acids. The V gene's germline CDR1 is SGHRS and CDR2 YFSETQ. In the original workflow: Estimates of nucleated cell counts were drawn from the amplification of reference gene primers. Profiling relied on immunoSEQ multiplex PCR, and the TCRdb table lists in-frame clones only, not all of them. That table is the source of V, J and clone size, and D and trimming were worked out from the DNA. The sample yields 120,000 or so clones, about 80% seen once. Sequenced: peripheral blood. The rearrangement links TRBV5-1 to TRBJ1-2, with D uncertain. The sequence came from a woman aged 45-65 years with acute or convalescent COVID-19. The CDR3 nucleotides read TGCGCCAGCAGCTTGGAACAGCCCTCCTATGGCTACACCTTC. As protein: CASSLEQPSYGYTF.